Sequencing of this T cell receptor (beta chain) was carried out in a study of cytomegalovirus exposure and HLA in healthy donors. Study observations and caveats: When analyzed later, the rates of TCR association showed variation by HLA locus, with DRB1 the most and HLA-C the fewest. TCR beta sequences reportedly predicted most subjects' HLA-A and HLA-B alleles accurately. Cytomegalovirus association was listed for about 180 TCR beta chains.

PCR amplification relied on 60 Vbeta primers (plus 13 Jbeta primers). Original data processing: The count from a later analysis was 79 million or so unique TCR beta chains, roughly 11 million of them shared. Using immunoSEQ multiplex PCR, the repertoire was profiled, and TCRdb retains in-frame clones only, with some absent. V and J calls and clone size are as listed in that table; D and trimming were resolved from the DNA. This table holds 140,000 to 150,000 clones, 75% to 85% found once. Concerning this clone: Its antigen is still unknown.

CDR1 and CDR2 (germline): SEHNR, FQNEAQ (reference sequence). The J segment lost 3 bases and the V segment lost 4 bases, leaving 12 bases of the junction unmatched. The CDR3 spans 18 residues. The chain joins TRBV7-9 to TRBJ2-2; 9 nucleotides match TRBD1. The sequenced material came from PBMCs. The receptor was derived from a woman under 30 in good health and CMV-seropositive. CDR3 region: CASSSAGTGGRDTGELFF. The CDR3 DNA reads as TGTGCCAGCAGCTCCGCCGGAACAGGGGGCCGGGACACCGGGGAGCTGTTTTTT.